Following are 27 T cell receptor beta chains from one sample sequenced in a study of read filtering for tumor transcriptome and immune sequencing. Molecular barcoded adaptors covering alpha/delta and beta/gamma chains were used on about 390 ng RNA. TCRdb itself ran the reads through MiXCR, one entry per CDR3 protein. The repertoire has about 37,000 distinct CDR3 sequences, roughly 13% of them found once; the top ten carry roughly 40%. Sequenced input: a population of CD138-negative cells sorted from bone marrow. The source is a donor at least 40 years old with multiple myeloma.

The sample holds many counts of this clonotype. Being one base from a much bigger clone, this may be a read error. The CDR3 DNA follows: TGCAGTGCTAGTAGGGCGCTGGGCTCTAATGAAAAACGGTTTTTT. Residues: CSASRALGSNEKRFF. V is TRBV20-1 and J is TRBJ1-4; unclear D gene. The CDR3 length is 15 residues. Germline CDR1 reads DFQATT; CDR2 reads SNEGSKA (reference sequence).

This clonotype was seen at least ten times. The CDR3 is CASSRGYPGNTGELFF. The CDR3 DNA reads TGTGCCAGCAGCCGCGGGTATCCGGGAAACACCGGGGAGCTGTTTTTT. This chain uses TRBV11-3 with TRBJ2-2, with a weak D call TRBD2 (5 bases). Germline V CDR1 and CDR2: SGHNT, YENEEA. Trimming shortened V by 5 bases and J by 2 bases, and 15 bases separated the two germline ends. The CDR3 runs 16 residues.

As for this clonotype: Because it lacks the conserved phenylalanine or tryptophan at the end, this CDR3 is likely a read error. The J gene is TRBJ1-5, the V gene TRBV29-1; a weak D match, TRBD1 (6 bases). The CDR3 extends over 13 amino acids. Germline CDR1 SQVTM, CDR2 ANQGSEA. The CDR3 is CCVAGGRNQPQHS. CDR3 bases: TGCTGCGTTGCTGGGGGCCGCAATCAGCCCCAGCATTCT.

Ten or more counts support this clonotype. A junction end diverges from the germline sequence, so it may reflect a read error. The chain is built from TRBV7-7 and TRBJ2-5, with unresolved D. The germline V gene encodes CDR1 SSHAT and CDR2 FNYEAQ (reference sequence). This CDR3 has 13 residues. CDR3 amino acids: CASSFGFQETQYF. The CDR3 DNA reads as TGTGCTAGCAGCTTCGGTTTCCAAGAGACCCAGTACTTC.

This clonotype showed up many times. The chain recombines TRBV5-1 with TRBJ1-3; D remains ambiguous. V gave up 4 bases and J gave up 1 base, with 9 bases separating them. The CDR3 length is 14 residues. The germline gives CDR1 SGHRS, CDR2 YFSETQ. CDR3: CASSPDGSGNTIYF. Written as DNA, the CDR3 is TGCGCCAGCAGCCCTGACGGGTCTGGAAACACCATATATTTT.

This clonotype was detected ten times or more. This chain uses TRBV18 with TRBJ1-4, with D unresolved. CDR3 size: 18 residues. The germline V gene has CDR1 KGHSH and CDR2 LQKENI. V lost 3 bases and J 7 bases, leaving 24 bases between the germline ends. The CDR3 protein is CASSPASVPVAGSEKLFF. The CDR3 DNA reads TGTGCCAGCTCACCTGCATCAGTTCCAGTGGCTGGAAGTGAAAAACTGTTTTTT.

This clonotype was seen a single time. A read error is likely here: a far larger clone is one base away. The chain joins TRBV6-5 to TRBJ1-5; possible D gene TRBD1, 5 bases. The CDR3 has 15 amino acids. Germline-derived CDR1 and CDR2 are MNHEY and SVGAGI. The CDR3 reads CAGSERWGGNQPQHF. In nucleotides, the CDR3 is TGTGCCGGCAGTGAACGGTGGGGGGGCAATCAGCCCCAGCATTTT.

This clonotype was recorded many times. The J gene is TRBJ2-5, the V gene TRBV4-1; 7 positions match TRBD1. There are 17 residues in the CDR3. Germline V CDR1 and CDR2: MGHRA, YSYEKL. V lost 0 bases, J lost 2 bases, and 9 bases stayed unmatched. The CDR3 DNA sequence: TGCGCCAGCAGCCAAGATCCTACAGGGGTCGGGCAAGAGACCCAGTACTTC. Amino acids: CASSQDPTGVGQETQYF.

This clonotype was observed many times. The chain recombines TRBV19 with TRBJ1-2, with D unresolved. V lost 6 bases, J lost 8 bases, and 16 bases lay in between. The germline CDR1 and CDR2 sequences are LNHDA and SQIVND (reference sequence). The CDR3 loop spans 13 amino acids. CDR3 sequence reads: CASSPWEGGGYTF. The CDR3, as DNA: TGTGCCAGTAGCCCCTGGGAGGGTGGAGGCTACACCTTC. Looking up the rest from reference TRBV19 and TRBJ1-2 gives the full variable domain: DGGITQSPKYLFRKEGQNVTLSCEQNLNHDAMYWYRQDPGQGLRLIYYSQIVNDFQKGDIAEGYSVSREKKESFPLTVTSAQKNPTAFYLCASSPWEGGGYTFGSGTRLTVV.

The chain has TRBV7-9 and TRBJ1-1; D is perhaps TRBD1 (5 bases). The CDR3 is 15 amino acids. Germline V gene data show CDR1 as SEHNR and CDR2 as FQNEAQ (reference sequence). Trimming stripped 5 bases from V and 1 base from J, with 14 bases between. The CDR3 DNA sequence: TGTGCCAGCAGCCGAGGGGCTACGGGGAACACTGAAGCTTTCTTT. Translation: CASSRGATGNTEAFF.

Points on this clonotype: A much larger clone differs by one base, so this may be a read error. The J gene is TRBJ2-1, the V gene TRBV6-5; no definite D call. V dropped 6 bases and J dropped 6 bases, with 9 bases sitting between them. The CDR3 is made up of 12 amino acids. Germline loops: CDR1 MNHEY, CDR2 SVGAGI. CDR3 bases: TGTGCCAGCAGCTCACACTTCAATGAGCAGTTCTTC. Its protein is CASSSHFNEQFF.

This clonotype has ten or more counts. CDR3 nucleotide sequence: TGTGCCAGCAGCGTCCGCGCTGGGGCCAACGTCCTGACTTTC. Translated, it gives CASSVRAGANVLTF. The chain is built from TRBV9 and TRBJ2-6; D remains unclear. The V and J ends lost 2 bases and 2 bases respectively, with 5 bases between them. The CDR3 has 14 amino acids. Germline V gene lookup returns CDR1 SGDLS and CDR2 YYNGEE.

This clonotype was detected ten times or more. DNA of the CDR3: TGCGCCAGCAGGCCGACAGGAAGAAATCAGCCCCAGCATTTT. Its protein is CASRPTGRNQPQHF. This chain joins TRBV10-2 and TRBJ1-5; TRBD1 might be the D (6 bases). Trimming took 6 bases from V and 4 from J, leaving 13 bases between them. The CDR3 runs to 14 residues. Germline V lookup: CDR1 WSHSY, CDR2 SAAADI.

The rearrangement links TRBV6-2 or TRBV6-3 to TRBJ2-1; TRBD2 matches at 14 bases. CDR3 size: 18 residues. Germline V gives CDR1 MNHEY, CDR2 SVGEGT. The V segment lost 0 bases and the J segment 2 bases; nucleotides outside the gene matches: 3. The DNA for the CDR3 is TGTGCCAGCAGTTACTCGACTAGCGGGAGGGGGGCCTACAATGAGCAGTTCTTC. This codes for CASSYSTSGRGAYNEQFF.

This clonotype was counted at least ten times. The rearrangement joins TRBV29-1 to TRBJ2-2; the match to TRBD1 covers 9 bases. The length of the CDR3 is 15 residues. The junction had 7 bases not matched to a gene; V was cut back by 3 bases and J by 5 bases. Germline V lookup: CDR1 SQVTM, CDR2 ANQGSEA. For the CDR3, the DNA is TGCAGCGTTGAGGACCGGGACAGGGAGACCGGGGAGCTGTTTTTT. It translates to CSVEDRDRETGELFF.

This clonotype was observed a few times. A far larger clone is just one base off, so this is likely a read error. V is TRBV7-2 and J is TRBJ2-1; 14 nucleotides agree with TRBD2. The germline CDR1 and CDR2 sequences are SGHTA and FQGNSA. The length of the CDR3 is 16 residues. The CDR3 loop reads CARSLEGTSGRNEQFF. DNA of the CDR3: TGTGCCAGAAGCTTAGAGGGGACTAGCGGGAGAAATGAGCAGTTCTTC.

Ten or more counts support this clonotype. The CDR3 loop reads CASSWGNTQYF. The DNA for the CDR3 is TGTGCCAGCAGTTGGGGGAATACGCAGTATTTT. J is TRBJ2-3 and V is TRBV12-3 or TRBV12-4; either TRBD1 or TRBD2 may fit D (5 bases each). V gave up 4 bases and J gave up 7 bases, with 6 bases separating them. The CDR3 loop spans 11 amino acids.

This clonotype was found many times. The chain joins TRBV29-1 to TRBJ1-1, with 8 positions matching TRBD1. The CDR3 is 12 amino acids. V lost 6 bases, J lost 8 bases, and 8 bases stayed unmatched. CDR1 SQVTM and CDR2 ANQGSEA come from the germline V gene. CDR3 sequence reads: CSVVQGASEAFF. CDR3 nucleotides: TGCAGCGTCGTCCAGGGGGCTTCGGAAGCTTTCTTT.

This clonotype has at least ten counts. This chain links TRBV29-1 with TRBJ2-7; possibly TRBD1 for D (6 bases). Per the germline V gene, CDR1 is SQVTM and CDR2 is ANQGSEA. This CDR3 contains 11 residues. Trimming took 4 bases from V and 7 from J, leaving 11 bases between them. CDR3 bases: TGCAGCGTTGGGACAGAGGGAGAGCAGTACTTC. This encodes CSVGTEGEQYF.

As to this clonotype: A far larger clone is off by one base, so a read error is likely. This chain connects TRBV6-1 to TRBJ2-3; 10 bases are a match to TRBD2. CDR1 MNHNS and CDR2 SASEGT come from the germline V gene. This CDR3 is 15 amino acids long. V shed 6 bases and J 4 bases; nucleotides not matched to a gene: 7. The CDR3 DNA is TGTGCCAGCAGCCAGCTAGCGGGAGTTGCAGATACGCAGTATTTT. This translates into CASSQLAGVADTQYF.

This clonotype counts as medium-sized (0.01 to 0.1%). V usage is TRBV20-1 and J usage is TRBJ2-7; tentative D call: TRBD2 (6 bases). There are 15 residues in the CDR3. With 0 bases removed from V and 1 base from J, the gap between germline ends came to 13 bases. Germline V lookup: CDR1 DFQATT, CDR2 SNEGSKA (reference sequence). The CDR3 DNA follows: TGCAGTGCTAGAGATCTCCGGGGGACGTCCTACGAGCAGTACTTC. It is translated as CSARDLRGTSYEQYF.

The chain uses TRBV7-2 and TRBJ2-5; TRBD1 matches at 8 bases. Germline V gives CDR1 SGHTA, CDR2 FQGNSA. CDR3 size: 14 residues. Unmatched junction bases numbered 6, after V lost 4 bases and J lost 5 bases. CDR3 coding DNA: TGTGCCAGCAGCTCCCAGGGGGCAGGGGAGACCCAGTACTTC. Translating it yields CASSSQGAGETQYF.

Comment on this clonotype: This may come from a read error, since a much larger clone is one base off. The CDR3 DNA follows: TGTGCCAGCAATCGACGAGTATCTCCAGGGACCCGGTACTTC. Translation: CASNRRVSPGTRYF. The rearrangement uses TRBV28 and TRBJ2-5; TRBD1 or TRBD2 may be the D gene (5 bases each). CDR3 length: 14 amino acids. In germline, CDR1 is MDHEN, CDR2 SYDVKM.

With regard to this clonotype: The junction does not match germline at one end; this may be a read error. The J gene is TRBJ2-5, the V gene TRBV5-1; tentatively, D is TRBD1 (6 bases). Looked up from germline, CDR1 is SGHRS and CDR2 is YFSETQ. The CDR3 runs 14 residues. CDR3 in DNA: TGCGCCAGCAGCTTAGTTCAGGGGCAAGAGACCCGGTACTTC. Translation gives CASSLVQGQETRYF.

The chain combines TRBV20-1 with TRBJ2-7, with D perhaps TRBD1 (5 bases). The CDR3 length is 11 residues. Trimming shortened V by 3 bases and J by 11 bases, and 14 bases separated the two germline ends. CDR1 is DFQATT and CDR2 is SNEGSKA in the germline V gene (reference sequence). The CDR3 nucleotides read TGCAGTGCTAGCGGACACCATGCGGAGTACTTC. It yields the protein CSASGHHAEYF.

The chain links TRBV28 to TRBJ2-2; D gene ambiguous. There are 14 residues in the CDR3. The V end lost 5 bases, the J end lost 3 bases, and 10 bases lay between the germline ends. Looked up from germline, CDR1 is MDHEN and CDR2 is SYDVKM. The CDR3, as DNA: TGTGCCAGCAGTCGGCCCCTTGACACCGGGGAGCTGTTTTTT. Protein product: CASSRPLDTGELFF.

This clonotype was seen repeatedly, ten times or more. The chain recombines TRBV7-6 with TRBJ2-5; 11 nucleotides match TRBD1. The CDR3 covers 17 residues. Germline assignment: CDR1 SGHVS and CDR2 FNYEAQ. V lost 5 bases and J lost 1; bases outside the gene matches: 9. The CDR3 protein is CASSLQPGTGGQETQYF. CDR3 sequence (DNA): TGTGCCAGCAGCCTCCAGCCCGGGACAGGGGGCCAAGAGACCCAGTACTTC.